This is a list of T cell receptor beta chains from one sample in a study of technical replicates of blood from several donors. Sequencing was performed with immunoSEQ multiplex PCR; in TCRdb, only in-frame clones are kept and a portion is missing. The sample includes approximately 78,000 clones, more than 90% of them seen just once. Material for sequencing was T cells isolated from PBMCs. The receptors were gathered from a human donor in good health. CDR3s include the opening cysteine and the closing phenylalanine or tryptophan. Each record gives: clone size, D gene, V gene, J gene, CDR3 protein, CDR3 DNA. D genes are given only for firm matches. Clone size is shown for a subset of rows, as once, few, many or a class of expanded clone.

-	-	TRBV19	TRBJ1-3	CASSIGAGNSGNTIYF	TGTGCCAGTAGTATAGGCGCGGGAAACTCTGGAAACACCATATATTTT
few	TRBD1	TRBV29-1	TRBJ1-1	CSVVQGDTEAFF	TGCAGCGTTGTCCAGGGGGATACTGAAGCTTTCTTT
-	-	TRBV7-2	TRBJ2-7	CASSLAGLYEQYF	TGTGCCAGCAGCTTAGCGGGGCTTTACGAGCAGTACTTC
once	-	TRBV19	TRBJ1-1	CASSIGGGRENTEAFF	TGTGCCAGTAGTATAGGGGGGGGCCGAGAGAACACTGAAGCTTTCTTT
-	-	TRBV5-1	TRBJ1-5	CASSLAPTGTIGNQPQHF	TGCGCCAGCAGCTTGGCCCCGACAGGTACCATTGGCAATCAGCCCCAGCATTTT
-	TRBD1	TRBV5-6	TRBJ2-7	CASSFGTGTYEQYF	TGTGCCAGCAGCTTCGGGACAGGGACCTACGAGCAGTACTTC
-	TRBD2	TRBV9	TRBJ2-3	CASSVGLAGGQTDTQYF	TGTGCCAGCAGCGTGGGACTAGCGGGAGGACAGACAGATACGCAGTATTTT
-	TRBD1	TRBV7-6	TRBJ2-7	CASSLETGKYLEQYF	TGTGCCAGCAGTTTAGAGACAGGGAAATATCTCGAGCAGTACTTC
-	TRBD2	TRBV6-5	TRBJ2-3	CASSYSRRGADTQYF	TGTGCCAGCAGTTACTCTAGACGGGGGGCAGATACGCAGTATTTT
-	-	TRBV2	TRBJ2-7	CASSYRDTSYEQYF	TGTGCCAGCAGTTACCGGGACACATCCTACGAGCAGTACTTC
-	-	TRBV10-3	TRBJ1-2	CAISPDLDGYTF	TGTGCCATCAGTCCAGACTTGGATGGCTACACCTTC
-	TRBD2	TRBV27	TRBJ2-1	CASSLLPWRELDEQFF	TGTGCCAGCAGCTTACTCCCTTGGCGGGAGTTAGATGAGCAGTTCTTC
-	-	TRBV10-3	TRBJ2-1	CAISAEGYYNEQFF	TGTGCCATCAGTGCGGAGGGTTACTACAATGAGCAGTTCTTC
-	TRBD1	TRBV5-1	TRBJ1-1	CASSLETGANTEAFF	TGCGCCAGCAGCCTAGAAACAGGGGCGAACACTGAAGCTTTCTTT
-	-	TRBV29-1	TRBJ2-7	CSVGSSYEQYF	TGCAGCGTGGGGAGCTCCTACGAGCAGTACTTC
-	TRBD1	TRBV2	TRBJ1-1	CASSRDRHTEAFF	TGTGCCAGCAGCCGGGACAGGCACACTGAAGCTTTCTTT
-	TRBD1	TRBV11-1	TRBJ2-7	CASSLAQGVYEQYF	TGTGCCAGCAGCTTAGCACAGGGGGTATACGAGCAGTACTTC
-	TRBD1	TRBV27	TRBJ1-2	CASSIDRGRGYTF	TGTGCCAGCAGTATAGACAGGGGGCGAGGCTACACCTTC
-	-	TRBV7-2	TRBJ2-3	CASSRGDMSTDTQYF	TGTGCCAGCAGTAGAGGGGACATGTCCACAGATACGCAGTATTTT
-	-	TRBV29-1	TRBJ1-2	CSALLLHGYTF	TGCAGCGCCCTACTGTTGCATGGCTACACCTTC
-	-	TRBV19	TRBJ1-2	CASSIARERPYGYTF	TGTGCCAGTAGTATCGCGAGGGAGAGACCTTATGGCTACACCTTC
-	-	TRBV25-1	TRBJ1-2	CASSESRANGYTF	TGTGCCAGCAGTGAATCCAGGGCGAATGGCTACACCTTC
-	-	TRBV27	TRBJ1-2	CASSEGRSYGYTF	TGTGCCAGCAGCGAGGGTAGGTCCTATGGCTACACCTTC
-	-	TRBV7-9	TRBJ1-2	CASSLGQAANYGYTF	TGTGCCAGCAGCTTAGGGCAGGCAGCTAACTATGGCTACACCTTC
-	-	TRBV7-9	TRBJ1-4	CASSLGKGDCFF	TGTGCCAGCAGCTTAGGAAAGGGGGATTGCTTTTTT